This T cell receptor beta chain is drawn from a study of cytomegalovirus exposure and HLA in healthy donors. The protocol was immunoSEQ multiplex PCR, while the TCRdb copy is restricted to in-frame clones and leaves out a portion. The sample holds 110,000 or so clones, more than 85% seen once. The V gene's germline CDR1 is SQVTM and CDR2 ANQGSEA. Trimming took 0 bases from V and 2 from J, leaving 16 bases between them. The CDR3 runs to 16 residues. Points from the study as a whole: According to the study, roughly 160 TCR beta chains were cytomegalovirus-associated.

Comments on this clone: Its antigen is undetermined.

This sequence joins TRBV29-1 and TRBJ1-2; no clear D gene. The receptor's source is a man between 18 and 35 years old in good health and CMV-seropositive. The sequenced material came from PBMCs. The CDR3 loop is CSVEDMERRLNYGYTF. In DNA, the CDR3 is TGCAGCGTTGAAGATATGGAAAGGCGGCTAAACTATGGCTACACCTTC.